This TCR beta chain was recorded in a study of blood T cell repertoires in COVID-19. The wider study: Samples came from the United States, Italy and Spain, spanning acute and convalescent COVID-19. PBMCs, B-cell-depleted T cells, or T cells were the source of the cDNA or gDNA that made up the material.

Sequencing used immunoSEQ multiplex PCR; TCRdb keeps in-frame clones, though not all of them. The profile shows approximately 350,000 clones, about nine tenths of them singletons. The germline V gene has CDR1 SQVTM and CDR2 ANQGSEA. V lost 6 bases, J lost 10 bases, and 16 bases lay in between. The CDR3 has 12 amino acids. Sequenced material: peripheral blood. The chain has TRBV29-1 and TRBJ2-1, with D maybe TRBD2 (5 bases). The TCR was taken from a woman aged 65 to 85 with COVID-19, enrolled during active disease. The DNA of the CDR3 is TGCAGCGTCCCGGACGGGGTGGGGGAGCAGTTCTTC. Amino acids: CSVPDGVGEQFF.